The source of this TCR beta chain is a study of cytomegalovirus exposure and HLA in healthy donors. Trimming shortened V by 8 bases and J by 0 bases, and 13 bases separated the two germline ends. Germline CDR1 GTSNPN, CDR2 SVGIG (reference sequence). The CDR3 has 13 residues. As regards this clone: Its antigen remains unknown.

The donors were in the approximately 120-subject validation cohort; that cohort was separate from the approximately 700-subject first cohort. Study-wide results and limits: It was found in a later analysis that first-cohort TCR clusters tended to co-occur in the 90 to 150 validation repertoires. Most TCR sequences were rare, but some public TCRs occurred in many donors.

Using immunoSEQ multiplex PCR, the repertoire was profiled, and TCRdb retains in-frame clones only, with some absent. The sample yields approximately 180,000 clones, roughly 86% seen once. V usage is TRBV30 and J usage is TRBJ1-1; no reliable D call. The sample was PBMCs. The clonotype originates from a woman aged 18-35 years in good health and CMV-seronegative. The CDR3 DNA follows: TGTGCCGGCAACAGTCGGCTGAACACTGAAGCTTTCTTT. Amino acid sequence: CAGNSRLNTEAFF. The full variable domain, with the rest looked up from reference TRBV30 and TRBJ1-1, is SQTIHQWPATLVQPVGSPLSLECTVEGTSNPNLYWYRQAAGRGLQLLFYSVGIGQISSEVPQNLSASRPQDRQFILSSKKLLLSDSGFYLCAGNSRLNTEAFFGQGTRLTVV.